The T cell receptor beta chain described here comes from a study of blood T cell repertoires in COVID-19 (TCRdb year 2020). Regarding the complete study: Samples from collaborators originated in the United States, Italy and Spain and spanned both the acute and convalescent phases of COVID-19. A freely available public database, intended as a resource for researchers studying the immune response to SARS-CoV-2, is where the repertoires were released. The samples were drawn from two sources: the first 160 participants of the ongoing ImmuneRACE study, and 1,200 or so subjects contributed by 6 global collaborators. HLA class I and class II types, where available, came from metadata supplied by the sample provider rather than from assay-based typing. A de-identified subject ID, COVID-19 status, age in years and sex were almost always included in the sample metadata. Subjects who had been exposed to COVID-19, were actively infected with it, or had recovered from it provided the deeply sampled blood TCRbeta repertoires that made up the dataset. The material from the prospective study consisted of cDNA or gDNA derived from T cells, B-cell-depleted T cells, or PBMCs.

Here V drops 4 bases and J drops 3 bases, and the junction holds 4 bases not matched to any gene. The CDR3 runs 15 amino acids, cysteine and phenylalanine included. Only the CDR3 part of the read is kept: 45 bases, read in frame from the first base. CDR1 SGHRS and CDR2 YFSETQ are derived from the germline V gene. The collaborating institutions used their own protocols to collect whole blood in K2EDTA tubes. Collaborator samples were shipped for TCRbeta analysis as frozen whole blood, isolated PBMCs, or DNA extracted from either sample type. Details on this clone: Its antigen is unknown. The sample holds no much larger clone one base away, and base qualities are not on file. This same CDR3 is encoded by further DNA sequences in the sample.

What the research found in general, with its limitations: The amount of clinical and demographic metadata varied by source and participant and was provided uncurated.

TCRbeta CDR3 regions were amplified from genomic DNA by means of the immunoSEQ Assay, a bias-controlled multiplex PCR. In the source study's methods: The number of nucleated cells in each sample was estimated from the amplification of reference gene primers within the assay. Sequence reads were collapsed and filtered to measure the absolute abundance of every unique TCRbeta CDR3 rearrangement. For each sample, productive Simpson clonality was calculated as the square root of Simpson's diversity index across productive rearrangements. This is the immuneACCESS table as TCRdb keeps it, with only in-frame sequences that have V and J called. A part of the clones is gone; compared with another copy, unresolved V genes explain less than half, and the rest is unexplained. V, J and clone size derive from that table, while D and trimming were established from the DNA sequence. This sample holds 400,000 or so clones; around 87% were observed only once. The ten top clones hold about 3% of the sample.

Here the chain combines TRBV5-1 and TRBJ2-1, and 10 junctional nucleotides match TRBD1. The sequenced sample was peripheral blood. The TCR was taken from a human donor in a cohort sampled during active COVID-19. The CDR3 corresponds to CASSPWTGGYNEQFF. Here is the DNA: TGCGCCAGCAGCCCCTGGACAGGGGGCTACAATGAGCAGTTCTTC.